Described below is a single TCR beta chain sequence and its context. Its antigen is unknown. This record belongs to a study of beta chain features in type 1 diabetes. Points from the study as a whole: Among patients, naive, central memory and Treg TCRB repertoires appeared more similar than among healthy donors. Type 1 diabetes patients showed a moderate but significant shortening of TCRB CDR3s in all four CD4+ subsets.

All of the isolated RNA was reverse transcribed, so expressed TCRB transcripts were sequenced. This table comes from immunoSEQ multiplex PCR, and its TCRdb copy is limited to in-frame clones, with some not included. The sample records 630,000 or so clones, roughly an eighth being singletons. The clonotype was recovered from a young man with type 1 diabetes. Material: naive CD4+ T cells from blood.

CDR3 region: CASSPRPLAGGPHGELFF. The CDR3 DNA sequence: TGTGCCAGCAGCCCCCGTCCCCTAGCGGGGGGGCCGCACGGGGAGCTGTTTTTT. The V gene is TRBV9, the J gene TRBJ2-2; 12 bases line up with TRBD2. With 4 bases clipped from V and 7 bases from J, the junction kept 14 bases outside the gene matches. Germline values: CDR1 SGDLS, CDR2 YYNGEE. The CDR3 covers 18 residues.